The present TCR beta chain was sequenced within a study of T cell responses to AZD1222 COVID-19 vaccine. Notes on the study in general: All repertoire sampling was performed exclusively after the peak T cell response. Seropositive status at baseline applied to only a handful of AZD1222 recipients.

This CDR3 region has 14 residues. Trimming stripped 9 bases from V and 0 bases from J, with 11 bases between. Germline CDR1 KGHDR, CDR2 SFDVKD. The repertoire was sequenced with immunoSEQ multiplex PCR; TCRdb's copy has only in-frame clones and lacks some. The table lists about 92,000 clones, 88% of them singletons. This clone was seen once. No antigen is known for it. This TCR was sampled from an adult in good health. The V and J genes are TRBV24-1 and TRBJ2-1; possibly TRBD1 or TRBD2 for D (5 bases each). This material consisted of peripheral blood, taken on day 0 of AZD1222 vaccination. Here the CDR3 reads CATAEGSSYNEQFF. CDR3 coding DNA: TGTGCCACCGCCGAGGGGAGCTCCTACAATGAGCAGTTCTTC.